These T cell receptor beta chains were read from a single sample in a study of T-cell reconstitution after alpha-beta-depleted transplantation in children. TCRdb processed the PCR reads anew with MiXCR; each CDR3 protein has one entry. The table lists about 980,000 distinct CDR3 sequences, about 29% of them singletons, with more than 25% in the top ten. Sequenced here: PBMCs, mostly from graft donor cells, sampled 360 days after TCRalphabeta/CD19-depleted stem cell transplant. The receptors derive from a boy younger than two who had a stem cell transplant for SCID, so the T cells may come from the graft donor. Each CDR3 is given with its conserved first and last residue. D genes are given only for firm matches. Clone size appears in some rows only: once, few, many, or a class for an expanded clone.

V,size,D,J,CDR3,DNA
TRBV18,NA,TRBD1,TRBJ2-7,CASSPLDRGGGQYF,TGTGCCAGCTCACCTTTGGACAGGGGAGGAGGGCAGTACTTC
TRBV6-1,NA,NA,TRBJ1-4,CASRGMAGDSEKLFF,TGTGCCAGCAGGGGGATGGCAGGGGACTCCGAAAAACTGTTTTTT
TRBV5-1,NA,NA,TRBJ2-3,CASSLGSGRASGTQYF,TGCGCCAGCAGCTTGGGTAGCGGACGGGCGTCTGGGACGCAGTATTTT
TRBV18,NA,NA,TRBJ2-3,CASSPLRGAGDTQYF,TGTGCCAGCTCACCACTCCGTGGGGCCGGAGATACGCAGTATTTT
TRBV29-1,NA,NA,TRBJ2-7,CSVGIFREFSYEQYF,TGCAGCGTTGGTATATTTAGGGAGTTCTCCTACGAGCAGTACTTC
TRBV5-1,few,TRBD1,TRBJ2-2,CASSPRQGAPSGELFF,TGCGCCAGCAGCCCGAGACAGGGGGCGCCGTCCGGGGAGCTGTTTTTT
TRBV15,few,NA,TRBJ1-3,CATSRDRASGNTIYF,TGTGCCACCAGCAGAGATCGCGCAAGTGGAAACACCATATATTTT
TRBV6-5,NA,NA,TRBJ1-1,CASSYEFWQEAFF,TGTGCCAGCAGTTACGAATTTTGGCAGGAAGCTTTCTTT
TRBV4-3,few,TRBD2,TRBJ2-3,CASSQVSLAVSTDTQYF,TGCGCCAGCAGCCAAGTGTCCCTAGCGGTCAGCACAGATACGCAGTATTTT
TRBV10-3,NA,NA,TRBJ2-1,CAISEDSDNEQFF,TGTGCCATCAGTGAAGACAGCGACAATGAGCAGTTCTTC
TRBV20-1,NA,NA,TRBJ2-3,CSFRVQESTDTQYF,TGCAGTTTTAGGGTTCAAGAAAGCACAGATACGCAGTATTTT
TRBV20-1,NA,NA,TRBJ2-1,CSATNSPLGEQFF,TGCAGTGCTACCAACTCGCCCCTCGGGGAGCAGTTCTTC
TRBV9,few,NA,TRBJ2-5,CASSVGGALGEETQYF,TGTGCCAGCAGCGTAGGGGGGGCCCTCGGGGAAGAGACCCAGTACTTC
TRBV14,NA,NA,TRBJ1-2,CASSQDPIGEDGYTF,TGTGCCAGCAGCCAAGATCCGATCGGGGAGGACGGCTACACCTTC
TRBV7-8,NA,NA,TRBJ1-1,CASSPPTIVGTEAFF,TGTGCCAGCAGCCCACCGACAATCGTCGGCACTGAAGCTTTCTTT
TRBV27,few,TRBD2,TRBJ2-5,CASSPRIAGGETQYF,TGTGCCAGCAGTCCCCGGATAGCGGGGGGAGAGACCCAGTACTTC
TRBV2,NA,NA,TRBJ1-5,CASSDVLQGRNQPQHF,TGTGCCAGCAGTGATGTCCTCCAGGGGCGCAATCAGCCCCAGCATTTT
TRBV6-5,NA,TRBD1,TRBJ2-7,CASSSLGTGDYEQYF,TGTGCCAGCAGTTCCCTTGGGACAGGGGACTACGAGCAGTACTTC
TRBV20-1,NA,TRBD2,TRBJ2-4,CSARPRLAGAMLAKNIQYF,TGCAGTGCTAGACCGCGACTAGCGGGGGCTATGTTAGCCAAAAACATTCAGTACTTC
TRBV29-1,NA,NA,TRBJ2-4,CSVGQAKNIQYF,TGCAGCGTTGGACAGGCCAAAAACATTCAGTACTTC
TRBV18,few,NA,TRBJ2-3,CASSRFADTQYF,TGTGCCAGCTCGCGTTTTGCAGATACGCAGTATTTT
TRBV20-1,NA,TRBD1,TRBJ1-1,CSALSLPGQVNTEAFF,TGCAGTGCTCTCTCCCTCCCGGGACAGGTGAACACTGAAGCTTTCTTT
TRBV16,NA,NA,TRBJ2-7,CASSQSRSPSYEQYF,TGTGCCAGCAGCCAATCCAGGTCTCCCTCCTACGAGCAGTACTTC